The source of this T cell receptor (beta chain) is a study of identifying expanded T cells in peripheral blood (dated by TCRdb to the late 2010s). For the study in its entirety: Technical replicates were generated by sequencing separate aliquots of the same genomic DNA pool, and four replicates were compared pairwise. General study outcomes and caveats: Approximately 1.2 differentially abundant clones were flagged by the binomial model between technical replicates, whereas about 15 and 19 were flagged over roughly two weeks and four weeks, respectively. The authors expected that over much longer intervals, such as months to years, biological variance in healthy repertoires might increase even further. For all healthy donors, the variance in clone template counts between roughly 2-week samples rose significantly as total template count increased. Across all healthy-donor time intervals, the beta-binomial model significantly lowered both the number of clones called differentially abundant and the false-positive rate.

Taken from the germline V gene, the CDR1 and CDR2 loops are SGHAT and FQNNGV. V loses 3 bases at its end and J loses 5 bases; junction bases beyond the gene matches: 1. The cysteine opens and the phenylalanine closes a CDR3 of 13 amino acids. Only CDR3 DNA remains: 39 bases, in frame from the first base. TCRbeta CDR3 regions were profiled with the immunoSEQ Assay using bias-controlled multiplex PCR amplification of genomic DNA. The original methods were these. To quantify the absolute abundance of each unique TCRbeta CDR3 region, the sequences were collapsed and filtered. Two models were used to test differential abundance: a binomial model (Fisher-equivalent) and a beta-binomial model that adds time-dependent variance fitted from healthy donors. Clones with fewer than 5 combined templates were excluded, and clones with Benjamini-Hochberg FDR below 0.01 were called differentially abundant. Using the form v = (b*log(k)+a)^2, the beta-binomial variance was modeled as a function of the total template count across the two samples. This is the immuneACCESS table as TCRdb keeps it, with only in-frame sequences that have V and J called. A part of the clones is gone; compared with another copy, unresolved V genes explain less than half, and the rest is unexplained. V, J and clone size were drawn from that table, and D and trimming were deduced from the DNA. The table for this sample lists approximately 100,000 clones; 80% to 90% of them were counted only once. About 17% of the sample comes from the top ten.

During the collection period, no immune events, such as infections, were documented for the healthy donors. To calibrate time-dependent variance in a beta-binomial model of T-cell clone differential abundance, blood repertoires from healthy donors were used as a training cohort. There were about ten healthy donors in the training cohort, of whom 3 were female and 7 were male. Donor ages ranged from about 25 to 64 years, with an average of roughly 40 years. Whole blood was collected from each healthy donor at three time points spaced around two weeks apart and obtained from a commercial supplier. For immunosequencing, genomic DNA was extracted from whole blood that had not been sorted. Of note for this clone: Its antigen is unknown. It has no much larger one-base neighbor in the sample; base qualities were not kept.

The sequenced material came from blood. The V gene is TRBV11-2 and the J gene is TRBJ1-1, and 9 junctional nucleotides match TRBD1. This TCR derives from a person aged 18 to 75 in good health. The CDR3 protein sequence reads: CASSFGQGTEAFF. The DNA reads TGTGCCAGCAGCTTCGGACAGGGGACTGAAGCTTTCTTT. With the rest looked up from the reference TRBV11-2 and TRBJ1-1 genes rather than sequenced, the full variable domain is EAGVAQSPRYKIIEKRQSVAFWCNPISGHATLYWYQQILGQGPKLLIQFQNNGVVDDSQLPKDRFSAERLKGVDSTLKIQPAKLEDSAVYLCASSFGQGTEAFFGQGTRLTVV.